The 5 T cell receptor beta chains given below trace back to one sample, sequenced in a study of shared clonotypes between healthy human individuals. The assay was immunoSEQ multiplex PCR, and TCRdb's table has in-frame clones only and misses some. Of under 1,900,000 clones in the sample, about 98.5% are singletons; the top ten hold 0.36%. Sequenced input: naive CD4+ T cells sorted from blood. Subset meaning: CD45RA+ positively selected. These receptors were collected from a young man in good health.

This clone has just one count. V gene TRBV30 combines with J gene TRBJ1-1; 7 bases are a match to TRBD1. The CDR3 spans 11 residues. The J segment lost 7 bases and the V segment lost 6 bases, leaving 5 bases of the junction unmatched. Germline V lookup: CDR1 GTSNPN, CDR2 SVGIG (reference sequence). CDR3 region: CACGTEGEAFF. DNA for the CDR3: TGTGCCTGCGGGACAGAGGGTGAAGCTTTCTTT.

The chain employs TRBV27 and TRBJ2-7, with a weak D call TRBD1 (6 bases). This CDR3 is built from 15 residues. The V end lost 3 bases, the J end lost 0 bases, and 12 bases lay between the germline ends. Per the germline V gene, CDR1 is MNHEY and CDR2 is SMNVEV (reference sequence). The CDR3 protein is CASSFAGAGSYEQYF. DNA for the CDR3: TGTGCCAGCAGTTTCGCAGGGGCGGGCTCCTACGAGCAGTACTTC.

CDR3 bases: TGCAGCGTTGATCCCGGGGATGGGGATACGCAGTATTTT. Encoded protein: CSVDPGDGDTQYF. The chain combines TRBV29-1 with TRBJ2-3; perhaps TRBD2 as D (5 bases). This CDR3 contains 13 residues. The V gene's germline CDR1 is SQVTM and CDR2 ANQGSEA. V shed 3 bases and J shed 6 bases, with 13 bases lying between them.

The V gene is TRBV7-2, the J gene TRBJ2-1, with D unclear. Germline V gene sequence: CDR1 SGHTA, CDR2 FQGNSA. The CDR3 is made up of 17 amino acids. Trimming left V 2 bases short and J 0 bases short, with 14 bases between. CDR3 protein: CASSLLTTTSSYNEQFF. In DNA, the CDR3 is TGTGCCAGCAGCTTACTCACCACTACGAGCTCCTACAATGAGCAGTTCTTC.

This chain links TRBV18 with TRBJ2-1; 10 bases are a match to TRBD2. The CDR3 contains 17 residues. Per the germline V gene, CDR1 is KGHSH and CDR2 is LQKENI. Unmatched junction bases numbered 9, after V lost 4 bases and J lost 3 bases. CDR3 region: CASSLHQAGGIYNEQFF. CDR3 sequence (DNA): TGTGCCAGCTCACTACACCAAGCGGGAGGGATCTACAATGAGCAGTTCTTC.